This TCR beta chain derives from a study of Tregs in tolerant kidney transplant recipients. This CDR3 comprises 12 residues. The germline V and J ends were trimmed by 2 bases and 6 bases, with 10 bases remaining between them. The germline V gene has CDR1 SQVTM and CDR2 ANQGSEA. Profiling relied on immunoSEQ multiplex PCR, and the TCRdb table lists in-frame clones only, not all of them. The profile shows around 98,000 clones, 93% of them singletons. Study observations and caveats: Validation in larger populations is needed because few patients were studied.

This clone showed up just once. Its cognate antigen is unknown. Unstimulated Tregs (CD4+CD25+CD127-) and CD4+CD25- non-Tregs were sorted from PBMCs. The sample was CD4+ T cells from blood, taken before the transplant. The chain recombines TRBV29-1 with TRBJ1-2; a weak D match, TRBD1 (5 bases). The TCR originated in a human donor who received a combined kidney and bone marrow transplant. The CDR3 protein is CSVEPGGNGYTF. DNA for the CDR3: TGCAGCGTTGAACCGGGGGGGAATGGCTACACCTTC. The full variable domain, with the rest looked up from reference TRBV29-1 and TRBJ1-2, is SAVISQKPSRDICQRGTSLTIQCQVDSQVTMMFWYRQQPGQSLTLIATANQGSEATYESGFVIDKFPISRPNLTFSTLTVSNMSPEDSSIYLCSVEPGGNGYTFGSGTRLTVV.